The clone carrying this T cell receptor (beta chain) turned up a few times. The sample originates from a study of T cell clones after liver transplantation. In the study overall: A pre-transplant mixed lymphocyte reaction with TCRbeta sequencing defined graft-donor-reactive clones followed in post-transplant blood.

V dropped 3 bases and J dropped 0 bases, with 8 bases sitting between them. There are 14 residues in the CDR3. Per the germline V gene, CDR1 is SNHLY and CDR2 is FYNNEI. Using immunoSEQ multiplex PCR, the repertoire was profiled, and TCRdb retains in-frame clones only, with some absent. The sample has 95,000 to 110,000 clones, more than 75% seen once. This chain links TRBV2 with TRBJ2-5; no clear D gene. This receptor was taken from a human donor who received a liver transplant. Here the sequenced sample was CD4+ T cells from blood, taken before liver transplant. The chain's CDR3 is CASSDSRHQETQYF. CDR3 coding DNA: TGTGCCAGCAGTGACAGCAGACACCAAGAGACCCAGTACTTC.